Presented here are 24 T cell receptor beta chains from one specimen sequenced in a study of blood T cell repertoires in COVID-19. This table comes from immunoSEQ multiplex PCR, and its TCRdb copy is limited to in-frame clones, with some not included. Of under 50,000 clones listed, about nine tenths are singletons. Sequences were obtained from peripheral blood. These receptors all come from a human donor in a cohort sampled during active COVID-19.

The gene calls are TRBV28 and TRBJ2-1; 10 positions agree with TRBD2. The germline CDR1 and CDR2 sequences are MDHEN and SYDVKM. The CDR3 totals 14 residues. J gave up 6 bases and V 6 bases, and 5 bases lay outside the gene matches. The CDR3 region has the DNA TGTGCCAGCAGCTCACTAGCGGGGAGCAATGAGCAGTTCTTC. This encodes CASSSLAGSNEQFF.

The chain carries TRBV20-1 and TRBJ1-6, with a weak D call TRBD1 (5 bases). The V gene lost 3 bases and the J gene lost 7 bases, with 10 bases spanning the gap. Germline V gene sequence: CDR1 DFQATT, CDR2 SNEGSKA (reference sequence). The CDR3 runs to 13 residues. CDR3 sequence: CSASWAGNSPLHF. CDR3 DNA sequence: TGCAGTGCTAGTTGGGCAGGGAATTCACCCCTCCACTTT.

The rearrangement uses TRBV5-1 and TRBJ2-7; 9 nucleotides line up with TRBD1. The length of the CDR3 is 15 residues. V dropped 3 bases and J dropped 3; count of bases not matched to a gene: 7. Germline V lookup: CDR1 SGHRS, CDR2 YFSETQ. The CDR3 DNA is TGCGCCAGCAGCTGGGACGGGACAGGGTTCTACGAGCAGTACTTC. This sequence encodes CASSWDGTGFYEQYF.

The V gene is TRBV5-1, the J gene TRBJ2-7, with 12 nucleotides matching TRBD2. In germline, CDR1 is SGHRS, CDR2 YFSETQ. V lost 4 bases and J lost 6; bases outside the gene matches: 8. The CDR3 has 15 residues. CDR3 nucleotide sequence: TGCGCCAGCAGCCGCGGACTAGCGGGGAATCGCGAGCAGTACTTC. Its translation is CASSRGLAGNREQYF.

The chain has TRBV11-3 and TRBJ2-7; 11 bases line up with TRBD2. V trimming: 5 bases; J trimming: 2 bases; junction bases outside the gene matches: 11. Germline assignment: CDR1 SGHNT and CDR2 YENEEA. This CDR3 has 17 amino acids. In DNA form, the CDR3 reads TGTGCCAGCAGCCGCCCGACTAGCGGGGCAAGAACCTACGAGCAGTACTTC. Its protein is CASSRPTSGARTYEQYF. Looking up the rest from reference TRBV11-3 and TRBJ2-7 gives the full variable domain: EAGVVQSPRYKIIEKKQPVAFWCNPISGHNTLYWYLQNLGQGPELLIRYENEEAVDDSQLPKDRFSAERLKGVDSTLKIQPAELGDSAVYLCASSRPTSGARTYEQYFGPGTRLTVT.

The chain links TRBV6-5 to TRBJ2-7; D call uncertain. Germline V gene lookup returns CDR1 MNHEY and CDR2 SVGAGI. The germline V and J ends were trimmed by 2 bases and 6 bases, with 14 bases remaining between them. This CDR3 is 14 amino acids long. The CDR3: CASSYRAGGGEQYF. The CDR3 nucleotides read TGTGCCAGCAGTTACCGAGCAGGTGGTGGCGAGCAGTACTTC.

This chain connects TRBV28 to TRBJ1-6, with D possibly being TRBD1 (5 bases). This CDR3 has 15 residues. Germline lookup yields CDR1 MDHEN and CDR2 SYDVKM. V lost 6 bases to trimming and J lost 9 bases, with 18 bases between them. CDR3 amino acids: CASRPSTGRPSPLHF. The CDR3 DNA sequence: TGTGCCAGCAGACCCTCCACAGGTCGCCCTTCACCCCTCCACTTT. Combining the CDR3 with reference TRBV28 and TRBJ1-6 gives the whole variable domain DVKVTQSSRYLVKRTGEKVFLECVQDMDHENMFWYRQDPGLGLRLIYFSYDVKMKEKGDIPEGYSVSREKKERFSLILESASTNQTSMYLCASRPSTGRPSPLHFGNGTRLTVT.

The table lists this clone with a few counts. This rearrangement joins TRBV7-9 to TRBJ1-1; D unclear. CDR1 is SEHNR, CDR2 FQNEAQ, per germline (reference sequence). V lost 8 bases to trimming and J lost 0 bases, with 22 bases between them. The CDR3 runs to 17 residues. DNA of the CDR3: TGTGCCAGCGTCGGACTTCCTGGTGAGGGCATGAACACTGAAGCTTTCTTT. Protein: CASVGLPGEGMNTEAFF. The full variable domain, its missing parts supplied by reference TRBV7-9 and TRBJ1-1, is DTGVSQNPRHKITKRGQNVTFRCDPISEHNRLYWYRQTLGQGPEFLTYFQNEAQLEKSRLLSDRFSAERPKGSFSTLEIQRTEQGDSAMYLCASVGLPGEGMNTEAFFGQGTRLTVV.

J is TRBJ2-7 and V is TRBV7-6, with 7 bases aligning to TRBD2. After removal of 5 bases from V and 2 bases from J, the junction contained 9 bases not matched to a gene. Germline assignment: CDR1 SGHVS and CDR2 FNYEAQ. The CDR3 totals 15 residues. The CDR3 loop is CASSRTSVSTYEQYF. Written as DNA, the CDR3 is TGTGCCAGCAGCCGTACTAGCGTTTCAACCTACGAGCAGTACTTC.

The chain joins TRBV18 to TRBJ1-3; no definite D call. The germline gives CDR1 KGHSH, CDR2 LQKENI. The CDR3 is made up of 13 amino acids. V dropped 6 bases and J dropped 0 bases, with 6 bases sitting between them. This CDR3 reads CASSLSSGNTIYF. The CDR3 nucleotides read TGTGCCAGCTCCCTAAGCTCTGGAAACACCATATATTTT.

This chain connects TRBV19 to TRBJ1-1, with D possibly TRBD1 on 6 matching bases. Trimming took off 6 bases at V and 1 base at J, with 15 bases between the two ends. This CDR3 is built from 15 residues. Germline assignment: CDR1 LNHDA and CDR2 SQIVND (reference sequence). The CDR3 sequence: CASREGGLRNTEAFF. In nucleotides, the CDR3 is TGTGCCAGTAGGGAGGGGGGGTTACGGAACACTGAAGCTTTCTTT.

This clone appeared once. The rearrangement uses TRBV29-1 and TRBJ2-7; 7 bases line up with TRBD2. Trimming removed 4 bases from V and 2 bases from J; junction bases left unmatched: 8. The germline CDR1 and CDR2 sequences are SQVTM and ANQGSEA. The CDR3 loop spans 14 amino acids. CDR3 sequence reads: CSVAEGLGPYEQYF. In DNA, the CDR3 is TGCAGCGTTGCCGAAGGACTAGGGCCCTACGAGCAGTACTTC.

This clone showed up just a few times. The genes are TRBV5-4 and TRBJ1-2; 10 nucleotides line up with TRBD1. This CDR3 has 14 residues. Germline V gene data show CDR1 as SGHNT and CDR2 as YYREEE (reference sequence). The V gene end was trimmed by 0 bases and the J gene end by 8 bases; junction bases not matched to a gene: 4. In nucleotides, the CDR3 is TGTGCCAGCAGCTTGGCCGGGACAGGGGAAGGCTACACCTTC. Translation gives CASSLAGTGEGYTF.

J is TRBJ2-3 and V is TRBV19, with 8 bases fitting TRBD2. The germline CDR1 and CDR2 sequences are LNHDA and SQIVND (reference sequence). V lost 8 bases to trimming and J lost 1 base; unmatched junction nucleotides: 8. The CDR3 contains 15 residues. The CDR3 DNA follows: TGTGCCAGTCGTACCGGGGGGGGTGGCACAGATACGCAGTATTTT. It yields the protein CASRTGGGGTDTQYF.

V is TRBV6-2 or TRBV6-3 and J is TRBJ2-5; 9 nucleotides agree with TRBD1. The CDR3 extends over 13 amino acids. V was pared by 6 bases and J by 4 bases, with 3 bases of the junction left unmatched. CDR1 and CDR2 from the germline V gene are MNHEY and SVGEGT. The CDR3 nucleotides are TGTGCCAGCAGCAGACAGGGGGGAGAGACCCAGTACTTC. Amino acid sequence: CASSRQGGETQYF.

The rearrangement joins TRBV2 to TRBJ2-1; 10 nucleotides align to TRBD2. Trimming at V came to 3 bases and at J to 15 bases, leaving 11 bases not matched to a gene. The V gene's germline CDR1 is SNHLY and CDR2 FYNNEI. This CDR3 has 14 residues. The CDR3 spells CASSDVIAGGIMFF. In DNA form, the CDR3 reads TGTGCCAGCAGTGACGTGATAGCGGGAGGTATAATGTTCTTC.

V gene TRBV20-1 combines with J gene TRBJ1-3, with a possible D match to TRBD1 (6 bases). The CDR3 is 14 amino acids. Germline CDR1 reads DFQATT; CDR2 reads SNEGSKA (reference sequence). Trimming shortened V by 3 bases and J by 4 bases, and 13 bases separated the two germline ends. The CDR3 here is CSASQGMGGNTIYF. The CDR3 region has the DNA TGCAGTGCTAGTCAGGGGATGGGAGGAAACACCATATATTTT.

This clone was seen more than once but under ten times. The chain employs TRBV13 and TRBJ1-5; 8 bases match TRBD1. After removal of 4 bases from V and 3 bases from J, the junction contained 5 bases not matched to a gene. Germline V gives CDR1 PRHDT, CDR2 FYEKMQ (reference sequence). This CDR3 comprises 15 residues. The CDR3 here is CASSSGQANNQPQHF. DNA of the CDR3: TGTGCCAGCAGCTCGGGACAGGCAAACAATCAGCCCCAGCATTTT.

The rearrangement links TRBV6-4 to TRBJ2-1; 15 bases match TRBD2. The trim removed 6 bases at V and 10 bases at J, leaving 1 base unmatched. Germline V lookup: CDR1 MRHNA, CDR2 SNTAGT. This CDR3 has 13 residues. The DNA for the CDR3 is TGTGCCAGCAGCGGACTAGCGGGAGGGGAGCAGTTCTTC. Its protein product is CASSGLAGGEQFF.

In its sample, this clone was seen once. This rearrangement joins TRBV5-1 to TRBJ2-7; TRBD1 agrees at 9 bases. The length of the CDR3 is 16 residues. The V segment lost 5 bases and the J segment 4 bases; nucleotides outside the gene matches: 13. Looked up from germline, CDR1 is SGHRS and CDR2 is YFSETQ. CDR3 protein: CASRPIQGTGIYEQYF. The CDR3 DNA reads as TGCGCCAGCAGGCCCATCCAAGGGACAGGGATTTACGAGCAGTACTTC.

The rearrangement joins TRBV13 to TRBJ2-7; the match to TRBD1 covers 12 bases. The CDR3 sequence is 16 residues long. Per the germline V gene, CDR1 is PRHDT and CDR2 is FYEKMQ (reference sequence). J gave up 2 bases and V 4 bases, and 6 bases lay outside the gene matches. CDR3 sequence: CASSSGTGGAPYEQYF. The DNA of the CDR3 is TGTGCCAGCAGCTCGGGGACAGGGGGCGCGCCCTACGAGCAGTACTTC.

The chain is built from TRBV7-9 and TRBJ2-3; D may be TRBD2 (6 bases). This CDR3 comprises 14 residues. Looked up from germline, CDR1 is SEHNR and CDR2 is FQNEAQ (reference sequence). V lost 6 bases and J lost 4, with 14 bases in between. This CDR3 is CASRLVAAPDTQYF. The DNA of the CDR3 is TGTGCCAGCAGGCTCGTAGCGGCTCCAGATACGCAGTATTTT.

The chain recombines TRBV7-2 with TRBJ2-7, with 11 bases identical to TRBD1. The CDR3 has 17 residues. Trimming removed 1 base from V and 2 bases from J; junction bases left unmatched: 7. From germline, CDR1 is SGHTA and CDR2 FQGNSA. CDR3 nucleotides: TGTGCCAGCAGCTTAGTAGGTCTGGGACAGGGGGCCTACGAGCAGTACTTC. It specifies CASSLVGLGQGAYEQYF.

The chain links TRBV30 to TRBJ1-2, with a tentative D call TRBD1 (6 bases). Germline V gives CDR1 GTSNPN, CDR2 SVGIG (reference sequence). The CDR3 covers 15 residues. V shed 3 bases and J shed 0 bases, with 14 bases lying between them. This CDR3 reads CAWSPGQLANYGYTF. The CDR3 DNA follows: TGTGCCTGGAGCCCAGGACAGCTAGCTAACTATGGCTACACCTTC.